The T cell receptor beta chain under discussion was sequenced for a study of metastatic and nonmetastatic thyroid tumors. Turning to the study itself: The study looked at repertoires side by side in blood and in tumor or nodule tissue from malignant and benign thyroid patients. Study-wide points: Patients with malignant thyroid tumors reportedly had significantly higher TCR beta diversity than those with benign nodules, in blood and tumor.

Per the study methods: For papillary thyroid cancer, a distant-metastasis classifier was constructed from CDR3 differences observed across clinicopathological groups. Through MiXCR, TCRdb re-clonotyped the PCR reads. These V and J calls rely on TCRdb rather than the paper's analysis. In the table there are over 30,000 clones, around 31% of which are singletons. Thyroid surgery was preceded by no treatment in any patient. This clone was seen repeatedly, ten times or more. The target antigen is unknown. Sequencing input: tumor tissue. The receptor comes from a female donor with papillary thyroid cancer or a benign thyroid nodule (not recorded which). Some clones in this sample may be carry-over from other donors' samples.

CDR3 sequence: CASSIDHFISNQPQHF. The CDR3 DNA follows: TGTGCCAGTAGTATAGATCACTTTATCAGCAATCAGCCCCAGCATTTT. This sequence joins TRBV19 and TRBJ1-5; D remains unclear. V was clipped by 0 bases and J by 1 base, with 10 bases between them. CDR1 and CDR2 (germline): LNHDA, SQIVND (reference sequence). The CDR3 is 16 residues long.